This T cell receptor (beta chain) was recorded in a study of cytomegalovirus exposure and HLA in healthy donors. Regarding the study as a whole: The study labeled 180 or so TCR beta chains cytomegalovirus-associated.

The CDR3 has 13 amino acids. Germline V gene data show CDR1 as MNHEY and CDR2 as SVGAGI. V lost 5 bases and J 4 bases, leaving 11 bases between the germline ends. Concerning this clone: Its antigen is not identified.

The table came from immunoSEQ multiplex PCR; TCRdb's copy has only in-frame clones and leaves some out. The repertoire includes about 98,000 clones, roughly 87% of them detected once, and under 4.5% sits in the top ten. This clonotype was sampled from a woman in her twenties or thirties in good health and CMV-seronegative. Sequences were obtained from PBMCs. The J gene is TRBJ1-2, the V gene TRBV6-5; no clear D gene. CDR3 region: CASSTDLFYGYTF. The CDR3 DNA follows: TGTGCCAGCAGTACCGACTTATTCTATGGCTACACCTTC.